This T cell receptor (beta chain) was sequenced for a study of response to subunit inactivated influenza vaccine. TCRdb passed the RT-PCR reads through MiXCR, listing each CDR3 protein once. The sample includes a few hundred thousand distinct CDR3 sequences, just over 20% of them seen just once. Details on this clonotype: As yet, its antigen is unknown.

The study's findings and limits: With each seasonal influenza vaccination, the authors suggested, few new T cells are recruited.

The sequences come from PBMCs from blood, collected approximately 22 months after vaccination. The origin of this receptor is a man aged 45 to 75 who received an inactivated influenza vaccine.

CDR3 region: CSASRDSSYEQYF. As DNA, the CDR3 is TGCAGTGCTAGTCGTGACAGTTCCTACGAGCAGTACTTC. The chain couples TRBV20-1 to TRBJ2-7; possible D gene TRBD1, 5 bases. V lost 3 bases to trimming and J lost 1 base, with 10 bases between them. CDR1 and CDR2 from the germline V gene are DFQATT and SNEGSKA (reference sequence). This CDR3 spans 13 amino acids.